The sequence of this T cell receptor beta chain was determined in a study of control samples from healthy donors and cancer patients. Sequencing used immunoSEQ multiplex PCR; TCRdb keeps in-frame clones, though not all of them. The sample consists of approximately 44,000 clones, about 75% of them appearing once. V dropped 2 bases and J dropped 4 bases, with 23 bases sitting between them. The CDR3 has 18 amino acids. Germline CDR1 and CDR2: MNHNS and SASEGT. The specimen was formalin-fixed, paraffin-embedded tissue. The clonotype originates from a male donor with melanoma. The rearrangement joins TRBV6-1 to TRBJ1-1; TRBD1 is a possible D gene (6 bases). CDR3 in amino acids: CASSESIWDTGWGTEAFF. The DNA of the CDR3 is TGTGCCAGCAGTGAAAGTATTTGGGACACTGGCTGGGGCACTGAAGCTTTCTTT.